The 4 T cell receptor beta chains in this list originate from one sample, sequenced in a study of memory CD4+ T cells and cytomegalovirus serostatus. Sequenced by immunoSEQ multiplex PCR; TCRdb stores in-frame clones only, minus some. Of under 75,000 clones listed, 80% are singletons. The sort gate was single viable CD3+CD4+CD8-CD45RO+ cells for memory CD4+ T cells. Specimen: memory CD4+ T cells from blood. The receptors stem from an adult in good health and CMV-seronegative. Some clones in this sample may be carry-over from other donors' samples.

J is TRBJ2-5 and V is TRBV2; TRBD2 agrees at 7 bases. Unmatched junction bases numbered 2, after V lost 4 bases and J lost 3 bases. Germline lookup yields CDR1 SNHLY and CDR2 FYNNEI. The CDR3 runs to 13 residues. The CDR3 reads CASSGTREETQYF. CDR3 sequence (DNA): TGTGCCAGCAGTGGGACTAGGGAAGAGACCCAGTACTTC.

A single count supports this clone. The J gene is TRBJ2-7, the V gene TRBV7-3, with 9 bases matching TRBD2. Germline V gene lookup returns CDR1 SGHTA and CDR2 FQGTGA. The ends lost 5 bases at V and 6 bases at J; junction bases unmatched: 5. There are 13 residues in the CDR3. The DNA for the CDR3 is TGTGCCAGCAGCCGAGGGACTAGCAGCGAGCAGTACTTC. This sequence encodes CASSRGTSSEQYF. The whole variable domain, remainder taken from reference TRBV7-3 and TRBJ2-7, is GAGVSQTPSNKVTEKGKYVELRCDPISGHTALYWYRQSLGQGPEFLIYFQGTGAADDSGLPNDRFFAVRPEGSVSTLKIQRTERGDSAVYLCASSRGTSSEQYFGPGTRLTVT.

This clone was found a few times. This chain joins TRBV19 and TRBJ2-2; 7 positions match TRBD2. The CDR3 length is 16 residues. The germline V gene has CDR1 LNHDA and CDR2 SQIVND (reference sequence). Trimming removed 7 bases from V and 5 bases from J; junction bases left unmatched: 13. The CDR3 sequence is CASIREGELGTGELFF. CDR3 bases: TGTGCCAGTATAAGGGAGGGCGAACTAGGTACCGGGGAGCTGTTTTTT.

The chain links TRBV10-3 to TRBJ2-5; possibly TRBD1 or TRBD2 for D (7 bases each). The germline V gene has CDR1 ENHRY and CDR2 SYGVKD. Between the trimmed V and J ends, which lost 10 bases and 3 bases, there was a span of 15 bases. CDR3 size: 13 residues. The CDR3 sequence is CATGGGEEETQYF. CDR3 coding DNA: TGTGCCACAGGGGGGGGAGAGGAAGAGACCCAGTACTTC.